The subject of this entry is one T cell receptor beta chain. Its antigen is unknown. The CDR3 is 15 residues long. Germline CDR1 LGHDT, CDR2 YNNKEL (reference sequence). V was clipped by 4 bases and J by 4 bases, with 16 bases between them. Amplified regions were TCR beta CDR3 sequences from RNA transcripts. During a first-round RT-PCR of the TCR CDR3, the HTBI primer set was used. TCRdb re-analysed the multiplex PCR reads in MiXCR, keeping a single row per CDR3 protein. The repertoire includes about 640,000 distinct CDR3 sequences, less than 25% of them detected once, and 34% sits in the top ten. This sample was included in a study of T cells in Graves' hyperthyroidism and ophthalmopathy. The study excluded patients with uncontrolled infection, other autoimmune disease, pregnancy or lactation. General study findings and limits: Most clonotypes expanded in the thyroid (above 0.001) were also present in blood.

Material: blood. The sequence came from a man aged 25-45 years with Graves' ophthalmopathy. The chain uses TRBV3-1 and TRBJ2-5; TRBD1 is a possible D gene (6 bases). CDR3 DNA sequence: TGTGCCAGCAGCCGCCCTATGACAGGAGGAGAGACCCAGTACTTC. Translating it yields CASSRPMTGGETQYF.